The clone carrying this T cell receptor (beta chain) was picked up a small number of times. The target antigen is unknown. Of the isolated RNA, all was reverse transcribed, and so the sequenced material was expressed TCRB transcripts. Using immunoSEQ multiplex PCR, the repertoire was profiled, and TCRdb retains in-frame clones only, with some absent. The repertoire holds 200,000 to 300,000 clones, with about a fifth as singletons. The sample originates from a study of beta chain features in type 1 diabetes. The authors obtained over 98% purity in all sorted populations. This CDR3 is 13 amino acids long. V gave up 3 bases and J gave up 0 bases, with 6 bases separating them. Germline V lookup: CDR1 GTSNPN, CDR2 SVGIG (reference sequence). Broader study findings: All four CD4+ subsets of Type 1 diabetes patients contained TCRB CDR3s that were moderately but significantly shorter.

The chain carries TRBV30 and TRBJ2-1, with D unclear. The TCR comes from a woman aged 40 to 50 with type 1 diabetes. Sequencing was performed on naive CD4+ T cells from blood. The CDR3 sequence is CAWRAPSYNEQFF. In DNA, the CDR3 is TGTGCCTGGAGGGCTCCCTCCTACAATGAGCAGTTCTTC.